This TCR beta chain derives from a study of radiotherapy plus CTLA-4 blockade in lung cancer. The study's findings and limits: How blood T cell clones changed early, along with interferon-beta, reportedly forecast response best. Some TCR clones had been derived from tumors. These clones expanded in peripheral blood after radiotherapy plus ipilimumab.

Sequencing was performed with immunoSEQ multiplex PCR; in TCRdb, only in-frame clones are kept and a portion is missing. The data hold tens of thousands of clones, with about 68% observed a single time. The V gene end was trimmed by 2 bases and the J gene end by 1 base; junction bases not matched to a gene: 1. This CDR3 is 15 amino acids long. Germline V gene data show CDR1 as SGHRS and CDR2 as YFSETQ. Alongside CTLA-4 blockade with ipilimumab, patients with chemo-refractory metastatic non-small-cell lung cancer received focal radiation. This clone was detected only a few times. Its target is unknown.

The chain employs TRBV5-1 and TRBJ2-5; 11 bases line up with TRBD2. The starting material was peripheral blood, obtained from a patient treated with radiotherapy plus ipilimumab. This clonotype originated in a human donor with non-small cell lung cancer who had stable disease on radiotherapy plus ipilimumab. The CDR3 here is CASSLLAGVQETQYF. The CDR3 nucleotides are TGCGCCAGCAGCTTACTAGCGGGGGTCCAAGAGACCCAGTACTTC.